The next 18 T cell receptor beta chains were all read from a single sample in a study of blood T cell repertoires in COVID-19. Generated by immunoSEQ multiplex PCR, the TCRdb table keeps only in-frame clones and is missing some. The sample records hundreds of thousands of clones, around 87% being singletons. Sequenced material: peripheral blood. These receptors were taken from a woman in her thirties or forties who had recovered from COVID-19.

The V and J genes are TRBV7-9 and TRBJ1-2; possibly TRBD1 for D (6 bases). This CDR3 contains 16 residues. V lost 0 bases, J lost 4 bases, and 15 bases lay in between. Germline V gene lookup returns CDR1 SEHNR and CDR2 FQNEAQ (reference sequence). The CDR3 DNA is TGTGCCAGCAGCTTAGCGTCCGGGGGGCGCAGCTATGGCTACACCTTC. Residues: CASSLASGGRSYGYTF.

This rearrangement joins TRBV18 to TRBJ2-7, with 11 nucleotides matching TRBD2. CDR3 length: 18 residues. The germline V gene has CDR1 KGHSH and CDR2 LQKENI. With 6 bases clipped from V and 2 bases from J, the junction kept 15 bases outside the gene matches. The CDR3: CASSPDRLAGRVAYEQYF. The CDR3 DNA sequence: TGTGCCAGCTCTCCCGATAGACTAGCGGGGCGTGTGGCCTACGAGCAGTACTTC.

V and J are TRBV10-1 and TRBJ2-3, with unresolved D. Germline CDR1 is WNHNN and CDR2 is SYGVQD (reference sequence). The V gene lost 5 bases and the J gene lost 0 bases, with 6 bases spanning the gap. This CDR3 has 13 residues. The CDR3 coding sequence is TGCGCCAGCAGTCCAAGCAGCACAGATACGCAGTATTTT. Translating gives CASSPSSTDTQYF.

This chain links TRBV9 with TRBJ1-4, with 7 bases fitting TRBD1. The CDR3 has 14 amino acids. The germline gives CDR1 SGDLS, CDR2 YYNGEE. V lost 0 bases, J lost 7 bases, and 3 bases stayed unmatched. DNA for the CDR3: TGTGCCAGCAGCGTAGAGGCAGGGGGTGAAAAACTGTTTTTT. Encoded protein: CASSVEAGGEKLFF.

The chain couples TRBV7-2 to TRBJ2-1; 7 bases line up with TRBD2. V shed 5 bases and J 8 bases; nucleotides not matched to a gene: 3. The CDR3 contains 12 residues. Germline lookup yields CDR1 SGHTA and CDR2 FQGNSA. The CDR3 sequence: CASSLLADEQFF. The CDR3 region has the DNA TGTGCCAGCAGCCTGCTAGCGGATGAGCAGTTCTTC.

Comments on this clone: One junction end does not reproduce the germline sequence, and a read error may be involved. The chain combines TRBV7-7 with TRBJ2-5, with unresolved D. Germline-derived CDR1 and CDR2 are SSHAT and FNYEAQ (reference sequence). The CDR3 runs to 14 residues. The CDR3 protein is CASSLDGLQETQYF. DNA for the CDR3: TGTGCTAGCAGCTTAGATGGCCTTCAAGAGACCCAGTACTTC. The variable domain in full, with the rest retrieved from reference TRBV7-7 and TRBJ2-5, is GAGVSQSPRYKVTKRGQDVTLRCDPISSHATLYWYQQALGQGPEFLTYFNYEAQPDKSGLPSDRFSAERPEGSISTLTIQRTEQRDSAMYRCASSLDGLQETQYFGPGTRLLVL.

This clone was observed a handful of times. The chain uses TRBV12-3 or TRBV12-4 and TRBJ1-2; 8 nucleotides match TRBD1. The CDR3 contains 13 residues. Germline trimming cut 6 bases from V and 6 bases from J; bases unmatched to any gene: 6. For the CDR3, the DNA is TGTGCCAGCAGCTATGGACAGGGTCATGGCTACACCTTC. Protein product: CASSYGQGHGYTF.

J is TRBJ2-1 and V is TRBV10-3; D unresolved. V was trimmed by 5 bases and J by 4 bases, leaving 6 bases between them. The germline V gene has CDR1 ENHRY and CDR2 SYGVKD. The CDR3 extends over 12 amino acids. The CDR3 bases are TGTGCCATCAGTTCACATTACAATGAGCAGTTCTTC. It codes for CAISSHYNEQFF.

About this clone itself: The sample holds other DNA sequences that translate to the same CDR3. The chain joins TRBV12-5 to TRBJ1-1; 7 nucleotides align to TRBD1. The V gene's germline CDR1 is LGHNT and CDR2 FRNRAP. The CDR3 covers 13 residues. Trimming at V came to 1 base and at J to 5 bases, leaving 1 base not matched to a gene. For the CDR3, the DNA is TGTGCTAGTGGTTTGGGGACAGGTACTGAAGCTTTCTTT. Protein: CASGLGTGTEAFF.

The J gene is TRBJ2-7, the V gene TRBV5-5, with 7 positions matching TRBD1. From germline, CDR1 is SGHKS and CDR2 YYEKEE (reference sequence). The ends lost 5 bases at V and 2 bases at J; junction bases unmatched: 4. This CDR3 has 13 amino acids. The CDR3 sequence is CASRRQGTYEQYF. The CDR3 nucleotides are TGTGCCAGCAGGCGACAGGGTACCTACGAGCAGTACTTC. Full variable domain (remainder filled in from reference TRBV5-5 and TRBJ2-7): DAGVTQSPTHLIKTRGQQVTLRCSPISGHKSVSWYQQVLGQGPQFIFQYYEKEERGRGNFPDRFSARQFPNYSSELNVNALLLGDSALYLCASRRQGTYEQYFGPGTRLTVT.

Only one count was recorded for this clone. The chain recombines TRBV5-1 with TRBJ2-7; D is perhaps TRBD1 (6 bases). CDR1 SGHRS and CDR2 YFSETQ come from the germline V gene. Between the trimmed V and J ends, which lost 4 bases and 6 bases, there was a span of 8 bases. This CDR3 region has 11 residues. The CDR3 sequence is CASSETGEQYF. For the CDR3, the DNA is TGCGCCAGCAGCGAGACAGGCGAGCAGTACTTC.

The chain couples TRBV6-1 to TRBJ1-2, with D perhaps matching TRBD1 (6 bases). Germline assignment: CDR1 MNHNS and CDR2 SASEGT. Between the trimmed V and J ends, which lost 3 bases and 1 base, there was a span of 12 bases. The CDR3 contains 15 residues. The CDR3 sequence: CASSDFPGVNYGYTF. CDR3 sequence (DNA): TGTGCCAGCAGTGATTTTCCAGGGGTTAACTATGGCTACACCTTC.

The V call is TRBV19, the J call TRBJ1-4, with a tentative D call TRBD1 (6 bases). The CDR3 contains 14 residues. With 8 bases removed from V and 7 bases from J, the gap between germline ends came to 17 bases. The germline V gene has CDR1 LNHDA and CDR2 SQIVND (reference sequence). CDR3 DNA: TGTGCCAGTTTAGACCGGGGGGCGTCTGAAAAACTGTTTTTT. Protein product: CASLDRGASEKLFF.

V is TRBV6-5 and J is TRBJ1-1; D not certain. Germline lookup yields CDR1 MNHEY and CDR2 SVGAGI. Trimming stripped 7 bases from V and 3 bases from J, with 15 bases between. The CDR3 has 14 amino acids. DNA of the CDR3: TGTGCCAGCAAGGCACAGACACTGGACACTGAAGCTTTCTTT. This codes for CASKAQTLDTEAFF.

The CDR3 nucleotides read TGTGCCAGCAGCCCAGAGACAGGGAGCACTGAAGCTTTCTTT. Protein product: CASSPETGSTEAFF. The chain employs TRBV5-6 and TRBJ1-1, with 7 positions matching TRBD1. Trimming took 4 bases from V and 4 from J; bases not matched to a gene: 7. Per germline, CDR1 SGHDT and CDR2 YYEEEE. The CDR3 loop spans 14 amino acids.

The chain carries TRBV6-1 and TRBJ1-2; D is ambiguous. The CDR3 is 13 amino acids. Trimming cost V 1 base and J 5 bases, with 8 bases left between them. Germline CDR1 MNHNS, CDR2 SASEGT. CDR3 coding DNA: TGTGCCAGCAGTGAAGTCAGTGATTATGGCTACACCTTC. Residues: CASSEVSDYGYTF.

V gene TRBV7-2 combines with J gene TRBJ2-3, with D possibly matching TRBD2 (5 bases). From germline, CDR1 is SGHTA and CDR2 FQGNSA. This CDR3 has 13 residues. Trimming stripped 4 bases from V and 6 bases from J, with 11 bases between. The CDR3 sequence is CASSWYSEDTQYF. The DNA of the CDR3 is TGTGCCAGCAGCTGGTATAGCGAGGATACGCAGTATTTT.

The rearrangement joins TRBV7-9 to TRBJ1-1; TRBD1 might be the D (6 bases). The CDR3 has 15 amino acids. The V and J ends lost 4 bases and 3 bases respectively, with 15 bases between them. Germline CDR1 reads SEHNR; CDR2 reads FQNEAQ (reference sequence). The chain's CDR3 is CASSSRAGEYTEAFF. In DNA form, the CDR3 reads TGTGCCAGCAGCTCCCGGGCAGGGGAGTACACTGAAGCTTTCTTT.